Here is one T cell receptor (beta chain) with its context. This clonotype appeared a few times. Its antigen remains unidentified. Nothing much larger sits one base from this clone, and base qualities are not available. From cysteine to phenylalanine, the CDR3 is 13 amino acids long. Just CDR3 DNA is preserved here, 39 bases in frame from base 1. From a lookup of the germline V gene, CDR1 and CDR2 are SNHLY and FYNNEI. Deletion took 7 bases off V and 2 bases off J, with a span of 9 bases between the germline ends. The source of the sample is a study of T-cell memory formation after mild COVID-19 (dated by TCRdb to about 2021). For context, the study as a whole: TCR sequence clusters from the two donors were found to be largely donor specific. In a couple of donors, T-cell clones that expanded and contracted after mild COVID-19 were followed by sequencing TCRalpha and TCRbeta repertoires longitudinally. Two young, previously healthy adult volunteers, one female and one male, were included in the cohort.

Ficoll-Paque density gradient centrifugation was used to isolate PBMCs. General findings and caveats noted by the study authors: The detection of some responding clones in pre-infection memory suggests that pre-existing cross-reactive memory T cells joined the SARS-CoV-2 response. Contracting CD4+ clones were found mainly in CM and EM memory subsets, while CD8+ clones were enriched in EMRA. SARS-CoV-2 specificity was not confirmed for the second-wave clones peaking on day 37. From day 15 to 85, contracting clones showed balanced CD4/CD8 phenotypes, whereas a second wave of clones that expanded from day 15 to 37 leaned towards CD4+. Only two mild cases were covered in the study, and larger cohorts including severe cases with pre-infection samples were considered necessary.

Sequencing instrument: Illumina NovaSeq 6000. TCRalpha and TCRbeta cDNA libraries were built by 5'RACE with constant-segment primers, adding sample barcodes and unique molecular identifiers. Trizol reagent was used to extract RNA from every sample. The libraries were amplified in two PCR steps, and the second step added a second sample barcode and Illumina TruSeq adapters. Libraries were sequenced on an Illumina NovaSeq with 2 x 150 bp paired-end reads. The original pipeline was this. With migec v1.2.7, reads were demultiplexed and then collapsed into UMI-guided consensus sequences. Using mixcr v2.1.11, UMI consensuses were aligned to TRA and TRB V and J templates and then assembled into clonotypes. A clonotype was counted as expanded or contracted only if both edgeR and NoisET called the change significant, with noise models trained on biological replicates. edgeR calls used a false discovery rate-adjusted p below 0.01 and a log2 fold-change threshold of 1. As an exploratory analysis of dynamics, max-normalized trajectories of the 1000 most abundant clonotypes were examined by PCA with hierarchical clustering. Separately sequenced CD4+ and CD8+ repertoires were used to assign the CD4 or CD8 phenotype of responding clones. TCRdb handled the public reads itself, with Q25 trimming in fastp and clone calling in MiXCR, and kept productive beta chains. When rows share a CDR3 protein, they turn into one entry using the most common DNA and genes. These V and J calls originate from TCRdb's pipeline instead of the authors' own analysis. In this sample the table shows some 410,000 distinct CDR3 sequences, less than 25% of which occur a single time. The ten most abundant clones make up about 12% of the sample.

The clonotype comes from an adult woman who had mild COVID-19 (a few samples of this study predate the infection). The sample titles of this study are shuffled in the database, so cell type and time point are left out; the donor was told from shared clones. The rearranged chain carries TRBV2 and TRBJ1-5; a confident D gene designation cannot be given. Input material: PBMCs or a T cell subset sorted from them (not recorded which). The DNA reads as follows: TGTGCCAGCAATGGCAGAGGCAATCAGCCCCAGCATTTT. Translation gives CASNGRGNQPQHF.